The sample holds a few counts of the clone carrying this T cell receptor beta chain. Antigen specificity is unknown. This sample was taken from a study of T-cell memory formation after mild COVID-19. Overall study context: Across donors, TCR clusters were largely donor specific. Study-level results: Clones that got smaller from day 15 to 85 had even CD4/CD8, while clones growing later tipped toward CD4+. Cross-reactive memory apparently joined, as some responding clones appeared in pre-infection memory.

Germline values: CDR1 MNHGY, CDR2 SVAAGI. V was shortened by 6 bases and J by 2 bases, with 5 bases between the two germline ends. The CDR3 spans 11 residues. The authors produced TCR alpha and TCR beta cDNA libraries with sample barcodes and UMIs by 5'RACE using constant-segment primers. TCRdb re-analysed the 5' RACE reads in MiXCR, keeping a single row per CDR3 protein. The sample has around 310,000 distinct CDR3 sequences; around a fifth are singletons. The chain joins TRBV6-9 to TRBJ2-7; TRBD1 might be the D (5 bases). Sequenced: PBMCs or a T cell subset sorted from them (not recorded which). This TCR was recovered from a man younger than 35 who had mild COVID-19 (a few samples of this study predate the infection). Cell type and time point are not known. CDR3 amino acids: CASRDTYEQYV. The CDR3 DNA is TGTGCCAGCAGGGACACCTACGAGCAGTACGTC.